The entry that follows covers one TCR beta chain sequence. The repertoire was sequenced with immunoSEQ multiplex PCR; TCRdb's copy has only in-frame clones and lacks some. In the table there are more than 25,000 clones, 74% of which are singletons. There are 15 residues in the CDR3. CDR1 and CDR2 (germline): MDHEN, SYDVKM. J was trimmed by 5 bases and V by 5 bases; bases with no gene match: 9. The source of the sample is a study of immune evolution from preneoplasia to lung adenocarcinoma. This chain joins TRBV28 and TRBJ2-5; 9 bases are shared with TRBD1. The sequencing sample was made of FFPE invasive lung adenocarcinoma tissue. The clonotype was recovered from a person between 60 and 70 years old with invasive lung adenocarcinoma. Some clones in this sample may be carry-over from other donors' samples. The CDR3 sequence: CASSQSRQGVETQYF. CDR3 bases: TGTGCCAGCAGTCAATCAAGACAGGGGGTCGAGACCCAGTACTTC.